A selection of T cell receptor beta chains follows, all from one sample in a study of breast tumors, draining lymph nodes, adjacent tissues. MiXCR, applied by TCRdb to the multiplex PCR reads, yields one record per CDR3 protein. Of some 120,000 distinct CDR3 sequences listed, around 20% are singletons. What was sequenced was axillary lymph node tissue. The origin of the receptors is a female donor with breast cancer. Some clones in this sample may be carry-over from other donors' samples. Both conserved end residues are part of each CDR3. The order of the fields is clone size, V gene, CDR3 length, D gene, J gene, CDR3 DNA, CDR3 protein. The D gene is left open where the match is weak. The listing skips clone size in some rows; elsewhere it reads once, few, many or a size class.

>many|TRBV24-1|15|TRBD2|TRBJ2-7
TGTGCCACCAGTGATTTTCCCGGGACTATTAACGAGCAGTACTTC
CATSDFPGTINEQYF
>many|TRBV7-8|18|-|TRBJ2-2
TGTGCCAGCAGCTTTAGGTCATCGGGGGCGATGAACACCGGGGAGCTGTTTTTT
CASSFRSSGAMNTGELFF
>many|TRBV20-1|13|-|TRBJ2-7
TGCAGTGCTAGTCCGGCAGGAATCTACGAGCAGTACTTC
CSASPAGIYEQYF
>-|TRBV11-2|17|-|TRBJ2-1
TGTGCCAGCAGCCCAGTGGGTCGGAGGAGCTCCTACAATGAGCAGTTCTTC
CASSPVGRRSSYNEQFF
>many|TRBV20-1|16|TRBD1|TRBJ2-7
TGCAGTGCTAGAGCTATCAGGGGGCGCGGCTCCTACGAGCAGTACTTC
CSARAIRGRGSYEQYF
>many|TRBV4-1|18|-|TRBJ1-4
TGCGCCAGCAGCCAAAGCGGGGGGGTCGGGTCAACTAATGAAAAACTGTTTTTT
CASSQSGGVGSTNEKLFF
>few|TRBV28|15|TRBD2|TRBJ2-1
TGTGCCAGCAGTCTAGCGGGCGCCACCTCCAATGAGCAGTTCTTC
CASSLAGATSNEQFF
>-|TRBV9|15|-|TRBJ2-2
-
CASSVAGGNTGELFF
>-|TRBV28|16|-|TRBJ1-2
TGTGCCAGCAGTCCTCTCGGGGAGGGACCTCCCTATGGCTACACCTTC
CASSPLGEGPPYGYTF
>many|TRBV5-8|15|-|TRBJ1-3
TGTGCCAGCAGCTTGGGCGGTCCCTCTGGAAACACCATATATTTT
CASSLGGPSGNTIYF
>many|TRBV7-3|15|TRBD2|TRBJ2-1
TGTGCCAGCAGCCGACTAGCGGGGGGGCTTCATGAGCAGTTCTTC
CASSRLAGGLHEQFF
>-|TRBV11-3|16|TRBD2|TRBJ2-5
TGTGCCAACAGCTTGGGACTAGCGGGGGTCACGGAGACCCAGTACTTC
CANSLGLAGVTETQYF
>many|TRBV5-5|15|TRBD1|TRBJ2-3
TGTGCCAGCAGCGGGGGACAGGGTGTTTTTGATACGCAGTATTTT
CASSGGQGVFDTQYF
>many|TRBV5-4|16|-|TRBJ2-3
TGTGCCAGCAGCGCGGGGTGGGACAGAGTCACAGATACGCAGTATTTT
CASSAGWDRVTDTQYF
>many|TRBV29-1|15|-|TRBJ2-3
TGCAGCGTTGAGAGGGGGGCACTAGGCACAGATACGCAGTATTTT
CSVERGALGTDTQYF
>many|TRBV20-1|12|-|TRBJ1-5
TGCAGTGCTCGGGGCCACAATCAGCCCCAGCATTTT
CSARGHNQPQHF
>few|TRBV28|17|-|TRBJ2-6
TGTGCCAGCAGTCAGACAGGACCAAGCTCTGGGGCCAACGTCCTGACTTTC
CASSQTGPSSGANVLTF
>-|TRBV30|15|TRBD2|TRBJ2-3
TGTGCCTGGAGTGTGGGCGCGGGAGCCATAGATACGCAGTATTTT
CAWSVGAGAIDTQYF
>-|TRBV27|17|TRBD1|TRBJ2-2
TGTGCCAGCAGACTGCTTGGTGGGACAGGTAACACCGGGGAGCTGTTTTTT
CASRLLGGTGNTGELFF
>-|TRBV5-1|16|-|TRBJ2-2
TGCGCCAGCAGCTTGATCTCGGGGGGCCGGACCGGGGAGCTGTTTTTT
CASSLISGGRTGELFF
>many|TRBV15|14|-|TRBJ2-5
TGTGCCACCAGCAGTTTTGGGGGGTCGGAGACCCAGTACTTC
CATSSFGGSETQYF
>many|TRBV15|16|-|TRBJ2-7
TGTGCCACCAGCAGGAGTGGCGCTACCAGCTCCTACGAGCAGTACTTC
CATSRSGATSSYEQYF
>-|TRBV2|12|-|TRBJ2-5
TGTGCCAGCAGCCGACACCAAGAGACCCTGTACTTC
CASSRHQETLYF
>-|TRBV28|15|TRBD1|TRBJ2-3
TGTGCCAGCAGTTTCCCCAGGAGGACAGGAGATACGCAGTATTTT
CASSFPRRTGDTQYF
>many|TRBV5-1|11|-|TRBJ2-2
TGCGCCAGCAAAAATACCGGGGAGCTGTTTTTT
CASKNTGELFF
>many|TRBV7-2|16|TRBD1|TRBJ2-7
TGTGCCAGCAGCCCATATCCGGGACAGGGGAGAAACGAGCAGTACTTC
CASSPYPGQGRNEQYF
>many|TRBV10-3|14|-|TRBJ2-3
TGTGCCATCAGGGGACAAGGGTTCACAGATACGCAGTATTTT
CAIRGQGFTDTQYF
>many|TRBV5-4|14|-|TRBJ2-7
TGTGCCAGCACACCGGCAGGTGGGGGCTACGAGCAGTACTTC
CASTPAGGGYEQYF
>many|TRBV10-3|14|-|TRBJ1-6
TGTGCCATCAGTCCGCGGGAGCATAATTCACCCCTCCACTTT
CAISPREHNSPLHF
>few|TRBV28|15|-|TRBJ2-7
TGTGCCAGCAGTTCCCTAGGGGTCTACTCCTACGAGCAGTACTTC
CASSSLGVYSYEQYF
>many|TRBV20-1|14|-|TRBJ2-7
TGCAGCACCCACCGCGGGGAACGCTCCTACGAGCAGTACTTC
CSTHRGERSYEQYF
>many|TRBV20-1|14|TRBD2|TRBJ2-3
TGCAGTGCACAGCGGGGGGCGGACACAGATACGCAGTATTTT
CSAQRGADTDTQYF
>many|TRBV10-2|15|-|TRBJ2-5
TGCGCCAGCAGTGACCCATCCGGGGCAGAGGAGACCCAGTACTTC
CASSDPSGAEETQYF
>many|TRBV19|12|-|TRBJ1-6
TGTGCCAGTATGTCGCCTGGCTCACCCCTCCACTTT
CASMSPGSPLHF
>many|TRBV3-1|14|-|TRBJ1-2
TGTGCCAGCAGCCAAGCACGGGGACATCACGGCTACACCTTC
CASSQARGHHGYTF
>many|TRBV5-4|15|-|TRBJ2-7
TGTGCCAGCAGCTTTGGCAGGGACGGCTCCTACGAGCAGTACTTC
CASSFGRDGSYEQYF